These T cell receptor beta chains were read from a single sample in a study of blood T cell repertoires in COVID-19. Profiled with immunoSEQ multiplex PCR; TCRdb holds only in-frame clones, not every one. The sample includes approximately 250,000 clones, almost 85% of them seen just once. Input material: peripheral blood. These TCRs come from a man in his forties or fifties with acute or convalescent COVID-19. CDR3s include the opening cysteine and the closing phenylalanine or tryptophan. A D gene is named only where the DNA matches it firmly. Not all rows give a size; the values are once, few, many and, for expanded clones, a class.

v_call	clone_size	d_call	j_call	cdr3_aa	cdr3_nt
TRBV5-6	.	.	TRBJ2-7	CASSPTAYSYEQYF	TGTGCCAGCAGCCCGACAGCTTACTCCTACGAGCAGTACTTC
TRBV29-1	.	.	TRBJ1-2	CSVEDSNYGYTF	TGCAGCGTTGAAGACAGTAACTATGGCTACACCTTC
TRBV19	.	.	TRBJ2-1	CASSITGSSYNEQFF	TGTGCCAGTAGTATAACCGGGAGCTCCTACAATGAGCAGTTCTTC
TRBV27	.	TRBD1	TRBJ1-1	CASSRSTGRSEAFF	TGTGCCAGCAGCCGATCGACAGGGAGGTCTGAAGCTTTCTTT
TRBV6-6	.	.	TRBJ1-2	CASGSSDSDGYTF	TGTGCCAGCGGGAGTTCGGACAGCGATGGCTACACCTTC
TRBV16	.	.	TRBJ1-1	CASSPVRVTEAFF	TGTGCCAGCAGCCCGGTTCGGGTCACTGAAGCTTTCTTT
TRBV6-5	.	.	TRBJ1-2	CASSPPPGTDGYTF	TGTGCCAGCAGTCCCCCACCGGGAACCGATGGCTACACCTTC
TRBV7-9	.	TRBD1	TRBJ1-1	CASEPGTGNTEAFF	TGTGCCAGCGAGCCAGGGACAGGGAACACTGAAGCTTTCTTT
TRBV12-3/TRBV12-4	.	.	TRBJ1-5	CASSLSENQPQHF	TGTGCCAGCAGTTTGTCCGAGAATCAGCCCCAGCATTTT
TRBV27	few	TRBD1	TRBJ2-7	CASSLYRGAYEQYF	TGTGCCAGCAGTTTATACAGGGGAGCCTACGAGCAGTACTTC
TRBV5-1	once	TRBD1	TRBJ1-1	CASSSQGGGTEAFF	TGCGCCAGCAGCTCCCAAGGGGGCGGGACTGAAGCTTTCTTT
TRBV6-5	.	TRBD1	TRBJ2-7	CASSNPPGTGDEQYF	TGTGCCAGCAGCAACCCCCCCGGGACAGGGGACGAGCAGTACTTC
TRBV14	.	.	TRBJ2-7	CASSQLGGQGNEQYF	TGTGCCAGCAGCCAACTCGGGGGGCAAGGAAACGAGCAGTACTTC
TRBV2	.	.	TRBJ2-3	CASSELSTDTQYF	TGTGCCAGCAGTGAACTCTCCACAGATACGCAGTATTTT
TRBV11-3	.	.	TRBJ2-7	CASSLPGEAYEQYF	TGTGCCAGCAGCTTACCGGGGGAGGCCTACGAGCAGTACTTC